This T cell receptor (beta chain) was retrieved from a study of cytomegalovirus exposure and HLA in healthy donors. Study findings and constraints: Reports showed the classifier diagnosing cytomegalovirus status with high specificity and sensitivity. TCR clusters originating in the first cohort tended to co-occur in the roughly 120 validation repertoires, according to a later analysis. Rare TCR sequences dominated, though some public TCRs recurred in many donors.

Data came from immunoSEQ multiplex PCR; TCRdb stores just in-frame clones and leaves some out. Of hundreds of thousands of clones in the sample, approximately 82% were seen once. This clone was detected a few times. Its antigen remains unidentified. The donors belonged to the roughly 110-subject validation cohort, separate from the approximately 670-subject first cohort. Sequencing was performed on PBMCs. The sequence was collected from a woman aged 18-29 years in good health and CMV-seronegative.

CDR3 amino acids: CASSLLSYNQPQHF. Here the CDR3 DNA reads TGTGCCAGCAGTTTATTGTCATACAATCAGCCCCAGCATTTT. The V and J genes are TRBV28 and TRBJ1-5; the D is unclear. CDR3 size: 14 residues. In germline, CDR1 is MDHEN, CDR2 SYDVKM. The V end was cut by 1 base, the J end by 3 bases, with 7 bases between. Filled out from reference TRBV28 and TRBJ1-5, the complete variable domain reads DVKVTQSSRYLVKRTGEKVFLECVQDMDHENMFWYRQDPGLGLRLIYFSYDVKMKEKGDIPEGYSVSREKKERFSLILESASTNQTSMYLCASSLLSYNQPQHFGDGTRLSIL.